These T cell receptor beta chains were read from a single sample in a study of blood T cell repertoires in COVID-19. TCRdb's table, derived via immunoSEQ multiplex PCR, lists solely in-frame clones and lacks some. The table has 98,000 or so clones, around 90% seen once. Source material: peripheral blood. These receptors were taken from a human donor in a cohort sampled during active COVID-19. Each CDR3 is given with its conserved first and last residue. The D gene is left open where the match is weak. Only some rows state a clone size, as once, few, many or a class for expanded clones.

.	TRBV18	.	TRBJ2-7	CASSPPNSLYEQYF	TGTGCCAGCTCACCACCGAACAGCCTCTACGAGCAGTACTTC
.	TRBV6-5	.	TRBJ2-7	CASTKGVSYEQYF	TGTGCCAGCACAAAAGGAGTCTCCTACGAGCAGTACTTC
TRBD1	TRBV18	.	TRBJ1-1	CASSPDPGQGNTEAFF	TGTGCCAGCTCACCGGACCCGGGACAGGGGAACACTGAAGCTTTCTTT
.	TRBV20-1	.	TRBJ2-5	CSASAFSRGAGETQYF	TGCAGTGCTAGTGCCTTTTCCAGGGGCGCCGGAGAGACCCAGTACTTC
TRBD1	TRBV5-4	.	TRBJ1-2	CASSNRTGRGGYTF	TGTGCCAGCAGCAATCGGACAGGCCGTGGAGGCTACACCTTC
.	TRBV28	.	TRBJ1-1	CASSFRGSEAFF	TGTGCCAGCAGTTTCCGGGGGTCTGAAGCTTTCTTT
TRBD1	TRBV6-5	.	TRBJ2-7	CASGRDSWYEQYF	TGTGCCAGCGGACGGGACAGCTGGTACGAGCAGTACTTC
.	TRBV6-5	.	TRBJ1-1	CASSYNREGLNTEAFF	TGTGCCAGCAGTTACAACAGGGAAGGTCTGAACACTGAAGCTTTCTTT
TRBD1	TRBV11-2	.	TRBJ1-1	CASSSQGYDTEAFF	TGTGCCAGCAGCTCACAGGGGTATGACACTGAAGCTTTCTTT
TRBD2	TRBV9	.	TRBJ2-7	CASSVAPTGRAFPYEQYF	TGTGCCAGCAGCGTAGCCCCCACCGGGAGGGCCTTCCCCTACGAGCAGTACTTC
TRBD1	TRBV19	once	TRBJ2-2	CASRLAGTGDVTGELFF	TGTGCCAGTCGCCTGGCCGGGACAGGGGATGTCACCGGGGAGCTGTTTTTT
.	TRBV6-5	.	TRBJ1-5	CASSYSRGNQPQHF	TGTGCCAGCAGTTACTCTCGGGGGAATCAGCCCCAGCATTTT
TRBD1	TRBV2	few	TRBJ2-3	CASSDRTGGKTDTQYF	TGTGCCAGCAGTGATCGGACAGGGGGCAAGACAGATACGCAGTATTTT
.	TRBV18	.	TRBJ1-5	CASSPGRDQPQHF	TGTGCCAGCTCACCCGGCAGGGATCAGCCCCAGCATTTT
TRBD2	TRBV18	.	TRBJ2-2	CASSPWTSVGNTGELFF	TGTGCCAGCTCACCATGGACTAGCGTCGGGAACACCGGGGAGCTGTTTTTT
.	TRBV11-3	.	TRBJ2-1	CASSLTPTADEQFF	TGTGCCAGCAGCTTAACGCCCACCGCGGATGAGCAGTTCTTC
TRBD1	TRBV29-1	.	TRBJ2-3	CSVVGQDHSRASTDTQYF	TGCAGCGTGGTGGGACAGGACCATTCAAGGGCTAGCACAGATACGCAGTATTTT
.	TRBV5-8	.	TRBJ2-7	CASSLDPAGSSSYEQYF	TGTGCCAGCAGCTTGGACCCGGCAGGGTCAAGCTCCTACGAGCAGTACTTC
TRBD1	TRBV12-5	.	TRBJ2-7	CASGQGTSDEQYF	TGTGCTAGTGGACAGGGGACGTCCGACGAGCAGTACTTC
.	TRBV9	.	TRBJ1-2	CASSFRTDGSGGYTF	TGTGCCAGCAGCTTTCGGACAGACGGTTCGGGGGGCTACACCTTC
.	TRBV19	.	TRBJ1-1	CASSPEAMSTEAFF	TGTGCCAGTAGCCCGGAGGCCATGAGCACTGAAGCTTTCTTT
TRBD1	TRBV2	.	TRBJ1-5	CASSGDRGSNQPQHF	TGTGCCAGCAGTGGGGACAGGGGAAGCAATCAGCCCCAGCATTTT
.	TRBV28	.	TRBJ1-1	CASSLLAGQAFF	TGTGCCAGCAGTTTATTAGCAGGGCAAGCTTTCTTT
TRBD1	TRBV5-1	.	TRBJ1-5	CAGHRRGRSNQPQHF	TGCGCCGGACACCGCAGGGGGCGTAGCAATCAGCCCCAGCATTTT
.	TRBV18	.	TRBJ1-5	CASSPGSGHQPQHF	TGTGCCAGCTCACCTGGGAGCGGCCATCAGCCCCAGCATTTT
TRBD1	TRBV30	.	TRBJ1-6	CAWSVRQGYSPLHF	TGTGCCTGGAGTGTACGACAGGGGTATTCACCCCTCCACTTT
TRBD1	TRBV5-1	once	TRBJ2-7	CASSLGQGAYEQYF	TGCGCCAGCAGCTTGGGGCAGGGGGCTTACGAGCAGTACTTC
.	TRBV6-5	.	TRBJ2-7	CASSNNHEQYF	TGTGCCAGCAGTAACAATCACGAGCAGTACTTC
.	TRBV19	.	TRBJ1-1	CASSFAGSGTEAFF	TGTGCCAGTAGTTTTGCGGGGTCGGGCACTGAAGCTTTCTTT
TRBD2	TRBV7-9	.	TRBJ2-1	CASSTRLAGSGNEQFF	TGTGCCAGCAGCACAAGACTAGCGGGGTCCGGGAATGAGCAGTTCTTC
TRBD2	TRBV7-9	.	TRBJ2-7	CASSSGTRSYEQYF	TGTGCCAGCAGCAGCGGGACCAGATCCTACGAGCAGTACTTC
TRBD1	TRBV27	.	TRBJ1-5	CASRRTGAVTNQPQHF	TGTGCCAGCAGGAGGACAGGGGCCGTTACGAATCAGCCCCAGCATTTT
TRBD1	TRBV11-2	once	TRBJ2-2	CASRPQGSTGELFF	TGTGCCAGCAGGCCACAGGGGAGCACCGGGGAGCTGTTTTTT
.	TRBV11-3	.	TRBJ1-3	CASSSDFGNTIYF	TGTGCCAGCAGCTCGGACTTTGGAAACACCATATATTTT
TRBD1	TRBV5-1	.	TRBJ1-3	CASSLGWGQGLSGNTIYF	TGCGCCAGCAGCTTGGGGTGGGGACAGGGCCTCTCTGGAAACACCATATATTTT
TRBD1	TRBV5-5	.	TRBJ1-1	CASPRGGQGGNTEAFF	TGTGCCAGCCCTCGGGGGGGACAGGGGGGCAACACTGAAGCTTTCTTT
TRBD2	TRBV2	.	TRBJ2-7	CASSEELAGAYEQYF	TGTGCCAGCAGTGAAGAACTAGCGGGGGCCTACGAGCAGTACTTC
TRBD1	TRBV29-1	.	TRBJ1-1	CSAGNRGEGIEAFF	TGCAGCGCCGGAAACAGGGGAGAGGGGATTGAAGCTTTCTTT
.	TRBV2	.	TRBJ2-1	CASSDGGHEQFF	TGTGCCAGCAGTGACGGGGGTCATGAGCAGTTCTTC
.	TRBV10-3	few	TRBJ1-2	CAISEGQNYGYTF	TGTGCCATCAGTGAGGGACAGAACTATGGCTACACCTTC
.	TRBV14	.	TRBJ2-3	CASSVLTGSTDTQYF	TGTGCCAGCAGCGTACTAACAGGGAGCACAGATACGCAGTATTTT
.	TRBV7-8	.	TRBJ2-3	CASSLLGPTDTQYF	TGTGCCAGCAGCCTCCTTGGGCCAACAGATACGCAGTATTTT
TRBD1	TRBV27	.	TRBJ2-1	CASRGTGSYNEQFF	TGTGCCAGCAGGGGGACAGGGTCCTACAATGAGCAGTTCTTC
.	TRBV3-1/TRBV3-2	few	TRBJ1-5	CASSQDRGTEPQHF	TGTGCCAGCAGCCAAGATCGAGGAACGGAGCCCCAGCATTTT